This T cell receptor beta chain stems from a study of long-term antiretroviral therapy in people with HIV. Version v3.0 of the immunoSEQ assay ran at survey level. Generated by immunoSEQ multiplex PCR, the TCRdb table keeps only in-frame clones and is missing some. Found here are roughly 44,000 clones, roughly 96% of them singletons; the top ten hold about 3%. V lost 4 bases and J lost 0, with 6 bases in between. The CDR3 has 13 residues. CDR1 and CDR2 (germline): SNHLY, FYNNEI. The table lists this clone with a count of one. The chain is built from TRBV2 and TRBJ1-2; unclear D gene. This material consisted of unsorted PBMCs, taken 3.7 years after starting antiretroviral therapy. The receptor was derived from a woman in her forties or fifties with HIV. The CDR3 here is CASSGGANYGYTF. The CDR3 DNA reads as TGTGCCAGCAGTGGCGGGGCTAACTATGGCTACACCTTC.